Listed here are 26 T cell receptor beta chains from one sample, sequenced in a study of shared clonotypes between healthy human individuals. Assay: immunoSEQ multiplex PCR; the TCRdb copy retains only in-frame clones and omits some. The profile shows approximately 99,000 clones, around 68% of them singletons. The sample was memory CD8+ T cells sorted from blood. This sample's subset: CD45RO+ cells pooled with CCR7-negative TemRA cells. The receptor set was obtained from a woman aged 30 to 39 in good health.

This clone showed up just once. The genes are TRBV18 and TRBJ1-5; D ambiguous. Germline lookup yields CDR1 KGHSH and CDR2 LQKENI. V dropped 0 bases and J dropped 5 bases, with 8 bases sitting between them. The CDR3 is made up of 14 amino acids. The CDR3 DNA sequence: TGTGCCAGCTCACCACCGAACAGACATCAGCCCCAGCATTTT. Encoded protein: CASSPPNRHQPQHF. The complete variable domain, with remaining parts taken from reference TRBV18 and TRBJ1-5, reads NAGVMQNPRHLVRRRGQEARLRCSPMKGHSHVYWYRQLPEEGLKFMVYLQKENIIDESGMPKERFSAEFPKEGPSILRIQQVVRGDSAAYFCASSPPNRHQPQHFGDGTRLSIL.

This clone was seen ten or more times. This chain uses TRBV2 with TRBJ1-4; maybe TRBD1 (6 bases). Trimming shortened V by 6 bases and J by 5 bases, and 7 bases separated the two germline ends. Germline V gene sequence: CDR1 SNHLY, CDR2 FYNNEI. The CDR3 length is 12 residues. The CDR3 DNA follows: TGTGCCAGCAGGGACAGAAATGAAAAACTGTTTTTT. It yields the protein CASRDRNEKLFF.

This clone was found once. The J gene is TRBJ2-1, the V gene TRBV4-1; D unclear. The germline V gene has CDR1 MGHRA and CDR2 YSYEKL. CDR3 length: 12 residues. The ends were cut back, 0 bases at V and 7 bases at J, with 4 bases in the middle. The CDR3 region has the DNA TGCGCCAGCAGCCAAGATAAAAATGAGCAGTTCTTC. This sequence encodes CASSQDKNEQFF.

The V and J genes are TRBV5-1 and TRBJ2-1, with TRBD2 matching over 12 bases. The CDR3 is 18 residues long. Germline trimming cut 0 bases from V and 8 bases from J; bases unmatched to any gene: 12. Looked up from germline, CDR1 is SGHRS and CDR2 is YFSETQ. This CDR3 is CASSLVVTSGRKWDEQFF. Written as DNA, the CDR3 is TGCGCCAGCAGCTTGGTGGTGACTAGCGGGAGAAAGTGGGATGAGCAGTTCTTC. Full variable domain (outside the CDR3, taken from reference TRBV5-1 and TRBJ2-1): KAGVTQTPRYLIKTRGQQVTLSCSPISGHRSVSWYQQTPGQGLQFLFEYFSETQRNKGNFPGRFSGRQFSNSRSEMNVSTLELGDSALYLCASSLVVTSGRKWDEQFFGPGTRLTVL.

V is TRBV6-5 and J is TRBJ2-5; 8 bases match TRBD1. CDR1 is MNHEY and CDR2 is SVGAGI in the germline V gene. CDR3 length equals 15 residues. J lost 1 base, V lost 2 bases, and 3 bases had no gene match. The CDR3 DNA is TGTGCCAGCAGTTACGGGGGACAGGCCCAAGAGACCCAGTACTTC. Translated, it gives CASSYGGQAQETQYF.

The chain recombines TRBV11-2 with TRBJ2-5; possible D gene TRBD1, 8 bases. V was trimmed by 1 base and J by 7 bases, leaving 16 bases between them. The CDR3 spans 15 residues. Germline V lookup: CDR1 SGHAT, CDR2 FQNNGV. Here the CDR3 reads CASSLGGQGGGTQYF. As DNA, the CDR3 is TGTGCCAGCAGCTTAGGTGGACAGGGAGGGGGGACCCAGTACTTC. The full variable domain, completed using reference TRBV11-2 and TRBJ2-5, is EAGVAQSPRYKIIEKRQSVAFWCNPISGHATLYWYQQILGQGPKLLIQFQNNGVVDDSQLPKDRFSAERLKGVDSTLKIQPAKLEDSAVYLCASSLGGQGGGTQYFGPGTRLLVL.

This clone has a count of ten or more. The chain joins TRBV6-4 to TRBJ2-1; 9 positions agree with TRBD1. Germline V gene sequence: CDR1 MRHNA, CDR2 SNTAGT. CDR3 length equals 16 residues. Trimming removed 3 bases from V and 5 bases from J; junction bases left unmatched: 8. In DNA form, the CDR3 reads TGTGCCAGCAGTGATTATGTGGGACAGGGACACAATGAGCAGTTCTTC. Residues: CASSDYVGQGHNEQFF.

This clone was observed once. The rearrangement joins TRBV19 to TRBJ2-1; TRBD2 is a possible D gene (5 bases). V was pared by 6 bases and J by 10 bases, with 10 bases between. The CDR3 sequence is 11 residues long. Germline lookup yields CDR1 LNHDA and CDR2 SQIVND (reference sequence). CDR3 DNA: TGTGCCAGTAGGTTTTCGGGAGAGCAGTTCTTC. Translation gives CASRFSGEQFF.

The chain links TRBV28 to TRBJ2-5; D might be TRBD2 (6 bases). The end of the DNA fits TRBJ2-7 better, so the J call may be wrong. CDR1 is MDHEN and CDR2 is SYDVKM in the germline V gene. This CDR3 region has 17 residues. CDR3 residues: CASSPPLIAESSYEQYF. The CDR3 region has the DNA TGTGCCAGCAGTCCTCCTTTAATAGCGGAAAGCTCCTACGAGCAGTACTTC.

The table lists this clone with a few counts. The chain uses TRBV18 and TRBJ2-5, with 8 nucleotides matching TRBD2. Germline assignment: CDR1 KGHSH and CDR2 LQKENI. This CDR3 spans 15 amino acids. With V trimmed by 3 bases and J by 5 bases, 8 bases remained unmatched. DNA for the CDR3: TGTGCCAGCTCACCGAAACTAGCGGTCCGTGAGACCCAGTACTTC. This encodes CASSPKLAVRETQYF.

This clone was recorded many times. This sequence joins TRBV15 and TRBJ2-5; 9 bases match TRBD1. CDR1 is LNHNV and CDR2 is YYDKDF in the germline V gene (reference sequence). After removal of 4 bases from V and 5 bases from J, the junction contained 5 bases not matched to a gene. This CDR3 is 14 amino acids long. The CDR3 region is CATSKDRGSETQYF. CDR3 nucleotide sequence: TGTGCCACCAGCAAGGACAGGGGAAGCGAGACCCAGTACTTC.

The CDR3 sequence: CASSLHAYQPQHF. The CDR3 nucleotides are TGCGCCAGCAGCCTGCATGCTTATCAGCCCCAGCATTTT. The rearrangement links TRBV4-1 to TRBJ1-5, with no clear D. CDR3 length: 13 residues. Germline CDR1 MGHRA, CDR2 YSYEKL. Trimming took 4 bases from V and 5 from J, leaving 9 bases between them.

As for this clone: The likely explanation is a read error, given a far larger clone one base away. This chain joins TRBV6-1 and TRBJ2-5; 10 positions match TRBD2. Germline CDR1 is MNHNS and CDR2 is SASEGT. J was trimmed by 4 bases and V by 2 bases; bases with no gene match: 7. The CDR3 runs to 16 residues. CDR3 nucleotides: TGTGCCAGCAGTGAACTAGCGGGAGCGGGCAGAGAGACCCAGTACTTC. Its protein product is CASSELAGAGRETQYF.

The chain has TRBV6-5 and TRBJ1-2; no clear D gene. Germline assignment: CDR1 MNHEY and CDR2 SVGAGI. Trimming cost V 5 bases and J 6 bases, with 16 bases left between them. This CDR3 has 14 amino acids. This CDR3 reads CASSAIWAQDGYTF. Here the CDR3 DNA reads TGTGCCAGCAGTGCAATTTGGGCGCAGGATGGCTACACCTTC.

Worth noting for this clone: The same CDR3 arises from other DNA sequences in this sample as well. The gene calls are TRBV9 and TRBJ2-5, with 7 bases lining up with TRBD1. The CDR3 length is 14 residues. Trimming took 0 bases from V and 3 from J; bases not matched to a gene: 2. CDR1 and CDR2 from the germline V gene are SGDLS and YYNGEE. The CDR3: CASSVAGTEETQYF. The CDR3 DNA follows: TGTGCCAGCAGCGTAGCCGGGACAGAAGAGACCCAGTACTTC.

This clone was observed a single time. A far larger clone is just one base off, so this is likely a read error. The chain carries TRBV2 and TRBJ2-3; D remains ambiguous. CDR3 size: 12 residues. CDR1 is SNHLY and CDR2 is FYNNEI in the germline V gene. V was pared by 1 base and J by 4 bases, with 3 bases between. The CDR3, as DNA: TGTGCCAGCAGTGAAGAAGCAGATACGCAGTATTTT. This translates into CASSEEADTQYF.

This chain links TRBV6-1 with TRBJ1-2; D is undetermined. Germline CDR1 reads MNHNS; CDR2 reads SASEGT. There are 14 residues in the CDR3. V lost 2 bases and J lost 8, with 15 bases in between. The CDR3 DNA reads TGTGCCAGCAGTGAAATATCCTCGTTGAGAGGCTACACCTTC. Translated, it gives CASSEISSLRGYTF.

The CDR3 sequence is CASSLKGTTDTQYF. In DNA, the CDR3 is TGCGCCAGCAGCCTTAAAGGGACCACAGATACGCAGTATTTT. The chain employs TRBV4-1 and TRBJ2-3; D possibly matches TRBD1 or TRBD2 (5 bases each). V was clipped by 4 bases and J by 2 bases, with 10 bases between them. CDR1 is MGHRA, CDR2 YSYEKL, per germline. This CDR3 has 14 residues.

V is TRBV6-6 and J is TRBJ2-7; D is possibly TRBD2 (6 bases). V was clipped by 6 bases and J by 4 bases, with 13 bases between them. Germline V gene sequence: CDR1 MNHNY, CDR2 SVGAGI (reference sequence). CDR3 size: 13 residues. This chain's CDR3 is CASSAEGGYEQYF. DNA of the CDR3: TGTGCCAGCAGCGCGGAGGGAGGTTACGAGCAGTACTTC.

There are a few counts of this clone. The rearrangement joins TRBV7-8 to TRBJ2-2; D might be TRBD1 (6 bases). The CDR3 sequence is 14 residues long. The germline V gene has CDR1 SGHVS and CDR2 FQNEAQ. V was shortened by 1 base and J by 3 bases, with 6 bases between the two germline ends. The CDR3: CASSLEGDTGELFF. The DNA for the CDR3 is TGTGCCAGCAGCTTAGAGGGGGACACCGGGGAGCTGTTTTTT.

The chain recombines TRBV18 with TRBJ2-2; the D gene is possibly TRBD2 (5 bases). Germline CDR1 and CDR2: KGHSH and LQKENI. Trimming left V 5 bases short and J 6 bases short, with 13 bases between. The CDR3 runs 14 residues. CDR3 amino acids: CASSARTFPGELFF. As DNA, the CDR3 is TGTGCCAGCTCAGCCAGGACTTTCCCCGGGGAGCTGTTTTTT.

This chain connects TRBV28 to TRBJ2-7; tentatively, D is TRBD2 (6 bases). V gave up 6 bases and J gave up 6 bases, with 21 bases separating them. Germline V gene lookup returns CDR1 MDHEN and CDR2 SYDVKM. The CDR3 has 15 residues. The CDR3 DNA reads TGTGCCAGCAGCCAGGGAGGCAGCCTTGACTCCGAGCAGTACTTC. This codes for CASSQGGSLDSEQYF.

This clone was seen a few times. The V gene is TRBV6-1, the J gene TRBJ2-5; unclear D gene. The J call could be wrong; TRBJ2-7 is a better fit for the DNA end. The germline V gene encodes CDR1 MNHNS and CDR2 SASEGT. CDR3 size: 15 residues. The CDR3 DNA reads TGTGCCAGCAGTGCAAGTCCCGAATCAACCTACGAGCAGTACTTC. Translating gives CASSASPESTYEQYF.

V and J are TRBV2 and TRBJ2-7, with D unclear. V lost 6 bases and J lost 2, with 8 bases in between. Looked up from germline, CDR1 is SNHLY and CDR2 is FYNNEI. The CDR3 covers 12 residues. The CDR3 nucleotides are TGTGCCAGCAGGGACGTTACCTACGAGCAGTACTTC. Residues: CASRDVTYEQYF. Complete variable domain (other parts from reference TRBV2 and TRBJ2-7): EPEVTQTPSHQVTQMGQEVILRCVPISNHLYFYWYRQILGQKVEFLVSFYNNEISEKSEIFDDQFSVERPDGSNFTLKIRSTKLEDSAMYFCASRDVTYEQYFGPGTRLTVT.

V gene TRBV5-4 combines with J gene TRBJ2-7; D is perhaps TRBD1 or TRBD2 (6 bases each). Trimming pared 3 bases from V and 7 bases from J, leaving 17 bases between. Germline-derived CDR1 and CDR2 are SGHNT and YYREEE (reference sequence). The CDR3 spans 14 residues. The CDR3 DNA is TGTGCCAGCAGCTCTCTCCTTGGGGGGCGTGAGCAGTACTTC. This encodes CASSSLLGGREQYF.

This chain links TRBV5-1 with TRBJ2-1; the match to TRBD2 covers 10 bases. This CDR3 spans 14 amino acids. Germline trimming cut 0 bases from V and 9 bases from J; bases unmatched to any gene: 3. Germline V gives CDR1 SGHRS, CDR2 YFSETQ. The CDR3 sequence: CASSLASGRVEQFF. CDR3 coding DNA: TGCGCCAGCAGCTTGGCTAGCGGGAGAGTTGAGCAGTTCTTC.